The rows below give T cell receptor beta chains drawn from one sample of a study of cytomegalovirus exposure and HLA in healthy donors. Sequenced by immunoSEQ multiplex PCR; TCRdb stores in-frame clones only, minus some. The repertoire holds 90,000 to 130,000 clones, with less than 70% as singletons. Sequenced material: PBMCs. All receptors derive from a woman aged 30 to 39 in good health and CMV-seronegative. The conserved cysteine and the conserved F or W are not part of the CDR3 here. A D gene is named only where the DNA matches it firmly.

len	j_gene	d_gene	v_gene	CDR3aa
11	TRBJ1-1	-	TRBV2	ATFLQGFSEAF
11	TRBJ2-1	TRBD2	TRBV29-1	SVEGLAVNEQF
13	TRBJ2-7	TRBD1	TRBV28	ASRLPGQGTNEQY
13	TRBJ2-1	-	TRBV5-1	ASSLAVPPYNEQF
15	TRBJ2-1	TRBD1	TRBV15	ATSRDGAGGFYNEQF
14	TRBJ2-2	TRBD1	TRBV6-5	ASSYSGTGIPGELF
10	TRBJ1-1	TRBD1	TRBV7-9	ASSPRTGRAF
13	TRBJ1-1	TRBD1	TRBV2	ASSKETGGGTEAF
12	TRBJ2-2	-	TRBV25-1	ASRSLTNTGELF
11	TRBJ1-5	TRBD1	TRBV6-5	ASSRDRNQPQH
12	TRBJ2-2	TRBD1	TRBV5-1	ASSIPGQPLELF
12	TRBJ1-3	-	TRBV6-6	ASSRRVSGNTIY
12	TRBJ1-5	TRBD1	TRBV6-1	ASSGQGPHQPQH
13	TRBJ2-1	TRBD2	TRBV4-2	ASSQGGRAHNEQF
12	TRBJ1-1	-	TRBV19	ASSDRRMNTEAF
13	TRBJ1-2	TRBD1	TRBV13	ASSPLTGGGYGYT
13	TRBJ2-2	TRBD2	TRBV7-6	ASSFLSGSYGELF
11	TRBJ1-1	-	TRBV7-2	ASSQTVNTEAF
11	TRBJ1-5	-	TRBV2	ASSATGNQPQH
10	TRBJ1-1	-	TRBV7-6	ASSLGTTEAF
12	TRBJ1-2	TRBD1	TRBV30	AWSRGTANYGYT
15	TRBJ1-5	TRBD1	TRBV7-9	ASSLGTGGTYNQPQH
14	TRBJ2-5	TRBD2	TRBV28	ASSLLHSGSSKTQY
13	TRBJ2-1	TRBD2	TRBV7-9	ASSASGSSYNEQF
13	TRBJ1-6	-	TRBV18	ASSTSTGGNSPLH
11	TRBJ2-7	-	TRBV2	AKSSVGGNEQY
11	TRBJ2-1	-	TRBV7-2	ASSLVGAAEQF
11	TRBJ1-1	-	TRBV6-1	ASSPREGAEAF
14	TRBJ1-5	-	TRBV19	ASSMARYTNNQPQH
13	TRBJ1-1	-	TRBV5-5	ASSWEGTVNTEAF
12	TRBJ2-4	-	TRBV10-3	AISGGDRKNIQY
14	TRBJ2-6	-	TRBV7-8	ASSLKVGRGANVLT
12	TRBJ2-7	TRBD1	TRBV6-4	ASRVDRASYEQY
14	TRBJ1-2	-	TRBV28	ASSSPLGAGGYGYT
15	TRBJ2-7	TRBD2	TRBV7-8	ASSPTRTSGGRYEQY
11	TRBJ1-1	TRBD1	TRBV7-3	ASSAQTGGTTF
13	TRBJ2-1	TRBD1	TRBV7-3	ASSLTGSEDNEQF
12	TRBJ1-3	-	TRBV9	ASSVGGPGNTIY
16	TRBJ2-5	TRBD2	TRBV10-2	ASSAWGLVAPRSETQY
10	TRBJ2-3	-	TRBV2	ASSASTDTQY
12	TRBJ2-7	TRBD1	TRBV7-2	ASSLVSQGYEQY
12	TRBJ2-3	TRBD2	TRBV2	ASSGLAGTDTQY
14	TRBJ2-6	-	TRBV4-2	ASSQVTSSGANVLT
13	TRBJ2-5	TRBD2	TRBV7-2	ASSGGLDSRETQY
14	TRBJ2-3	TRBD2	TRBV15	ATSRAISGMTDTQY
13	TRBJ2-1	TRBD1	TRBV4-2	ASSLEDRESYEQF
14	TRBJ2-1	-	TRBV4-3	ASSQDPGTSYNEQF
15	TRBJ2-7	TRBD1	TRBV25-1	ASSEPKPGQGAHEQY
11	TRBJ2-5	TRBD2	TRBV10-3	AIQREEGETQY
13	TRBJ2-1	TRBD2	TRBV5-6	ASSVPGLDNNEQF
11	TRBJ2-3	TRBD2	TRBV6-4	ASSQRESDTQY
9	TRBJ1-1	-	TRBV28	AATVNTEAF
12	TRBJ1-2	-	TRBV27	ASSLGSGSIGYT
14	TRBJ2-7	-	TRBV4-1	ASSQDPAGISYEQY
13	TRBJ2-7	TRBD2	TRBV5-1	ASTRYSGSTYEQY
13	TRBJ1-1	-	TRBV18	ASSPQRGRNTEAF
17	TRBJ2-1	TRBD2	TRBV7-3	ASSVRFGTSGASYNEQF
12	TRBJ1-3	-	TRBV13	ASRRGLSGNTIY
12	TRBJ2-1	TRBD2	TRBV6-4	ASSASGTTNEQF